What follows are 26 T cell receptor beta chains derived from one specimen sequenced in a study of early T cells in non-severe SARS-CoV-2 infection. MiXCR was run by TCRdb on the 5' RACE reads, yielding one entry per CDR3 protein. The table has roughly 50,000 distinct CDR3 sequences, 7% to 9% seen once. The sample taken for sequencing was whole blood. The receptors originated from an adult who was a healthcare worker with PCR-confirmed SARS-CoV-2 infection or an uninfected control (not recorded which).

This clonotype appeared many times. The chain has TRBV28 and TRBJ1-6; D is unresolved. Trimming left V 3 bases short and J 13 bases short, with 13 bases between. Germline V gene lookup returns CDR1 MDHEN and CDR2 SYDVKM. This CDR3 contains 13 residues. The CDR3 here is CASSFNDPSPLHF. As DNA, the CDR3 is TGTGCCAGCAGTTTTAATGACCCCTCGCCCCTCCACTTT.

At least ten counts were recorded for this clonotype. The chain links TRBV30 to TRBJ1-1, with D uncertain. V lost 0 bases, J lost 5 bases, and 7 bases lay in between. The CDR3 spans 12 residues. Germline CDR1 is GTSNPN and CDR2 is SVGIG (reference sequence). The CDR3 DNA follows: TGTGCCTGGAGTGTTGGAGGGACTGAAGCTTTCTTT. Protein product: CAWSVGGTEAFF.

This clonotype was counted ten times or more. The CDR3 nucleotides are TGCGCCAGCAGGGACGCTAGCGGGGGACAGACCCAGTACTTC. Protein sequence: CASRDASGGQTQYF. The V gene is TRBV5-1, the J gene TRBJ2-5; TRBD2 matches 10 bases. Germline CDR1 and CDR2: SGHRS and YFSETQ. The trim removed 5 bases at V and 6 bases at J, leaving 7 bases unmatched. The CDR3 contains 14 residues.

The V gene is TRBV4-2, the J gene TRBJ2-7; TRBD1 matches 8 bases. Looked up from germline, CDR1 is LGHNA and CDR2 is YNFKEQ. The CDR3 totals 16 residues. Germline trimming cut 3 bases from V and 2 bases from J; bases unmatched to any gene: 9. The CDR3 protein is CASSQELTGATYEQYF. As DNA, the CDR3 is TGTGCCAGCAGCCAGGAGCTGACAGGGGCAACCTACGAGCAGTACTTC.

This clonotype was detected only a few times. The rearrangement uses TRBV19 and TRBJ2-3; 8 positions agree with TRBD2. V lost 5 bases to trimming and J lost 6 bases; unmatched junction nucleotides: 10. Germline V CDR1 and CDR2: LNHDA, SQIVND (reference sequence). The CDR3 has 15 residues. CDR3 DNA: TGTGCCAGTAGTTTCCAAGCGGGAGTGGGGGATACGCAGTATTTT. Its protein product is CASSFQAGVGDTQYF.

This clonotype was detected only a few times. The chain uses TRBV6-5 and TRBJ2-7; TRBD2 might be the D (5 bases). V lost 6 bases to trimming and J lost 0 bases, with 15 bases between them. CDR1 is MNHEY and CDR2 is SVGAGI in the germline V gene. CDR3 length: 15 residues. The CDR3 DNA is TGTGCCAGCAGCCCCGCGCTAGCAAGCTCCTACGAGCAGTACTTC. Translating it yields CASSPALASSYEQYF.

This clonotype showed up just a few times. CDR3 residues: CASSLGPTGEQYF. CDR3 bases: TGTGCCAGCAGCCTTGGGCCGACCGGGGAGCAGTACTTC. The gene calls are TRBV6-6 and TRBJ2-7; D is unresolved. V was pared by 6 bases and J by 7 bases, with 16 bases between. Per the germline V gene, CDR1 is MNHNY and CDR2 is SVGAGI (reference sequence). This CDR3 is built from 13 residues.

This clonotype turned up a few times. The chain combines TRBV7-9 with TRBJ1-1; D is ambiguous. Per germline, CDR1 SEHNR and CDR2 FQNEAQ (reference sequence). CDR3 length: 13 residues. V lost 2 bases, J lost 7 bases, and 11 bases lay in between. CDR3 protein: CASSLFTSGEAFF. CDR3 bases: TGTGCCAGCAGCTTATTTACGTCGGGTGAAGCTTTCTTT.

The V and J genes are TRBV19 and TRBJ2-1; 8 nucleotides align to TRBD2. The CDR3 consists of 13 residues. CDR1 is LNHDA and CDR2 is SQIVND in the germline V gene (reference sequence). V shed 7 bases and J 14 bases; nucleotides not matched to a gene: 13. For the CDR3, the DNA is TGTGCCAGTAATGATGGCGCGGGAGGAAAGGAGTTCTTC. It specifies CASNDGAGGKEFF. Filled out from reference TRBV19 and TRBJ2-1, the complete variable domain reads DGGITQSPKYLFRKEGQNVTLSCEQNLNHDAMYWYRQDPGQGLRLIYYSQIVNDFQKGDIAEGYSVSREKKESFPLTVTSAQKNPTAFYLCASNDGAGGKEFFGPGTRLTVL.

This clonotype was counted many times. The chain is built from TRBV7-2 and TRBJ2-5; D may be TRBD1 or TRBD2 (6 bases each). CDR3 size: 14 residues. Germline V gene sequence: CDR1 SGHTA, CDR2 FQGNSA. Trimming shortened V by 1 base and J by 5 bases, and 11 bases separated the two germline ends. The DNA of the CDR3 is TGTGCCAGCAGCTTAGAGGGGGGAACCGAGACCCAGTACTTC. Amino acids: CASSLEGGTETQYF. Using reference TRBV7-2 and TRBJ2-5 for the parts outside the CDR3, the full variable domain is GAGVSQSPSNKVTEKGKDVELRCDPISGHTALYWYRQSLGQGLEFLIYFQGNSAPDKSGLPSDRFSAERTGGSVSTLTIQRTQQEDSAVYLCASSLEGGTETQYFGPGTRLLVL.

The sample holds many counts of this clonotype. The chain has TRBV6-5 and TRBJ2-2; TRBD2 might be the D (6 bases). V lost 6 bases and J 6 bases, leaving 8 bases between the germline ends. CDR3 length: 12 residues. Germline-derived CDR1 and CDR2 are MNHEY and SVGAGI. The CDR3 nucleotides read TGTGCCAGCAGCCCGGGGGCCGGGGAGCTGTTTTTT. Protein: CASSPGAGELFF.

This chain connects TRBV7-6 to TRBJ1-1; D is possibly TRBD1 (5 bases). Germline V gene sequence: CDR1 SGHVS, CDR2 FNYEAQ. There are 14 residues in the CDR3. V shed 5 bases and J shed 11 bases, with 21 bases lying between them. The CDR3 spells CASSQGWGTFGAFF. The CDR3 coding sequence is TGTGCCAGCAGCCAGGGATGGGGAACCTTTGGGGCTTTCTTT.

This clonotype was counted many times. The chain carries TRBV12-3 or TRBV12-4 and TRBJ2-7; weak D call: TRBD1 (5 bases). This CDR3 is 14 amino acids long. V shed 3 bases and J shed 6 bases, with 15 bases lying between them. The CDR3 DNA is TGTGCCAGCAGTTTTGGGCAGGGTGAATTCGAGCAGTACTTC. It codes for CASSFGQGEFEQYF.

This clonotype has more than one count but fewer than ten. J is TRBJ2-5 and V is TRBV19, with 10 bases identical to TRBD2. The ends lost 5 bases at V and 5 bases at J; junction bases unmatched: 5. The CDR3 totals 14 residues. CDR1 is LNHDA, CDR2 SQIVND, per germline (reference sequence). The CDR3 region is CASSPLAGVETQYF. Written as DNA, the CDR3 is TGTGCCAGTAGTCCCCTAGCGGGAGTGGAGACCCAGTACTTC.

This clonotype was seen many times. The CDR3 DNA follows: TGTGCCAGCAGCGCCTCGGGCGCCAGGGGTGAAGCTTTCTTT. This translates into CASSASGARGEAFF. This chain connects TRBV7-2 to TRBJ1-1; maybe TRBD1 (6 bases). Trimming removed 5 bases at V and 7 bases at J, with 17 bases between. The CDR3 is made up of 14 amino acids. The V gene's germline CDR1 is SGHTA and CDR2 FQGNSA.

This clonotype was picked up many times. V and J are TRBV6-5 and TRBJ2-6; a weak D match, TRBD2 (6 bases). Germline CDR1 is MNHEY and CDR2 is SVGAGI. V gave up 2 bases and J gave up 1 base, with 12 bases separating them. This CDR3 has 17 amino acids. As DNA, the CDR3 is TGTGCCAGCAGTTACAAGGGGAGGACGTCTGGGGCCAACGTCCTGACTTTC. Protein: CASSYKGRTSGANVLTF.

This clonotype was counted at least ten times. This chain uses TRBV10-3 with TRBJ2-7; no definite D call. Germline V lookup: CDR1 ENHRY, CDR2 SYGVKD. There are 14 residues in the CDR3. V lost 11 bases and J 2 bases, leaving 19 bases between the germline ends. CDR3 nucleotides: TGTGCCGCAAAATCACAGCTAAATACCTACGAGCAGTACTTC. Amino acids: CAAKSQLNTYEQYF.

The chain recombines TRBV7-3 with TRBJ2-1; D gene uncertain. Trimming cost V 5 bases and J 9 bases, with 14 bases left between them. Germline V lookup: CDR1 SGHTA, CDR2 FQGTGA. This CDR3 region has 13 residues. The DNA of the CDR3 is TGTGCCAGCAGCCCCGTCCTCGTAGGTGAGCAGTTCTTC. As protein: CASSPVLVGEQFF.

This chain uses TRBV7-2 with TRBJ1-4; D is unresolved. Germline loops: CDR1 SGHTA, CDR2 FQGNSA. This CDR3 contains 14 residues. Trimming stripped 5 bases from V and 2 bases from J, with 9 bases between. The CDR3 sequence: CASSPGLTNEKLFF. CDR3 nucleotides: TGTGCCAGCAGCCCCGGACTTACTAATGAAAAACTGTTTTTT.

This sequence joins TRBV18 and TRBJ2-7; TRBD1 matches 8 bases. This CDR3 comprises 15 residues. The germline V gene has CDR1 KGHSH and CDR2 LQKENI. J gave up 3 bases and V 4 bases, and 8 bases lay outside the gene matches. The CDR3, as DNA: TGTGCCAGCTCACTAGGACAGGGACCGAACTACGAGCAGTACTTC. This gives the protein CASSLGQGPNYEQYF.

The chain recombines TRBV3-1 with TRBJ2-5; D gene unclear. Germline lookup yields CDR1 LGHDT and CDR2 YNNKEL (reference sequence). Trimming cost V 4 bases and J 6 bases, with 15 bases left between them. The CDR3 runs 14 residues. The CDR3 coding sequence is TGTGCCAGCAGCCCAGGTGGTACTTTGCAGACCCAGTACTTC. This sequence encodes CASSPGGTLQTQYF.

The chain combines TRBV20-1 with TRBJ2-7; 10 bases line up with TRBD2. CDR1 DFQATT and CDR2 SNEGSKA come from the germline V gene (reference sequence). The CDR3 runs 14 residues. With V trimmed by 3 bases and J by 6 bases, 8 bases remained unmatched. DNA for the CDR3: TGCAGTGCTAGTAGGCTAGCGGGAGTCAGCGAGCAGTACTTC. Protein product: CSASRLAGVSEQYF.

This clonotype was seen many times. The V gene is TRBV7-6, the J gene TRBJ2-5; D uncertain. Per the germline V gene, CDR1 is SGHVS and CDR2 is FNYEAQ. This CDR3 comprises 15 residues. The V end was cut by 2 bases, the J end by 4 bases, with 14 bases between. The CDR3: CASSLIDRGGETQYF. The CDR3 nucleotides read TGTGCCAGCAGCTTAATCGACCGCGGCGGAGAGACCCAGTACTTC.

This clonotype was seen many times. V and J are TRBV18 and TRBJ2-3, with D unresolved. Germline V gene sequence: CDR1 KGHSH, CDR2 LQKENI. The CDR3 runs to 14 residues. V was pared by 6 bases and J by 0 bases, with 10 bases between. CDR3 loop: CASSLSRSTDTQYF. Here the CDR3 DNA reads TGTGCCAGCTCTCTCTCCCGGAGCACAGATACGCAGTATTTT. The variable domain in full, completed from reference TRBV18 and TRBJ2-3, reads NAGVMQNPRHLVRRRGQEARLRCSPMKGHSHVYWYRQLPEEGLKFMVYLQKENIIDESGMPKERFSAEFPKEGPSILRIQQVVRGDSAAYFCASSLSRSTDTQYFGPGTRLTVL.

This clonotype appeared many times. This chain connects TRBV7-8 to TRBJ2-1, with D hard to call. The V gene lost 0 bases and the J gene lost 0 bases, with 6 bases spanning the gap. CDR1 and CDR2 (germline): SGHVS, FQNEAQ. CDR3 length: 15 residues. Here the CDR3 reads CASSLALSSYNEQFF. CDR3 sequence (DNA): TGTGCCAGCAGCTTAGCGCTCAGCTCCTACAATGAGCAGTTCTTC.

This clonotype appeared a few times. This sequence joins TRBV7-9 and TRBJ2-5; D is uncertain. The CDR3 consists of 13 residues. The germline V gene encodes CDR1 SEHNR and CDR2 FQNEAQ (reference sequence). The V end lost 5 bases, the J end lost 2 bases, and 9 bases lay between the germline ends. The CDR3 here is CASSPDLQETQYF. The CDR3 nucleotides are TGTGCCAGCAGCCCGGACCTTCAAGAGACCCAGTACTTC. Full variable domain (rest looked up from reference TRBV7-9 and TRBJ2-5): DTGVSQNPRHKITKRGQNVTFRCDPISEHNRLYWYRQTLGQGPEFLTYFQNEAQLEKSRLLSDRFSAERPKGSFSTLEIQRTEQGDSAMYLCASSPDLQETQYFGPGTRLLVL.